The 19 T cell receptor beta chains given below trace back to one sample, sequenced in a study of response to subunit inactivated influenza vaccine. One entry per CDR3 protein, called by TCRdb with MiXCR from the RT-PCR reads. The sample contains more than 450,000 distinct CDR3 sequences, about 10% of which appear only once. The sample here was PBMCs from blood, taken on the day of vaccination. Receptors were obtained from a middle-aged man who received an inactivated influenza vaccine.

This clonotype was observed a handful of times. The chain links TRBV5-1 to TRBJ1-1, with D tentatively TRBD1 (6 bases). The germline V gene has CDR1 SGHRS and CDR2 YFSETQ. The CDR3 runs 14 residues. The V end lost 4 bases, the J end lost 3 bases, and 13 bases lay between the germline ends. The CDR3, as DNA: TGCGCCAGCAGCAAGGGGGGTCAGGACACTGAAGCTTTCTTT. Its translation: CASSKGGQDTEAFF.

The J gene is TRBJ2-1, the V gene TRBV29-1; tentative D call: TRBD2 (5 bases). Germline loops: CDR1 SQVTM, CDR2 ANQGSEA. The CDR3 has 14 amino acids. The ends were cut back, 7 bases at V and 4 bases at J, with 17 bases in the middle. The CDR3 reads CSAGLDSRYNEQFF. The DNA for the CDR3 is TGCAGCGCAGGACTTGATAGCCGGTACAATGAGCAGTTCTTC.

This clonotype turned up a few times. The chain uses TRBV28 and TRBJ2-5; 7 bases fit TRBD1. V lost 2 bases to trimming and J lost 4 bases; unmatched junction nucleotides: 7. This CDR3 is 15 amino acids long. The germline V gene has CDR1 MDHEN and CDR2 SYDVKM. CDR3 residues: CASSLGTVKAETQYF. The CDR3 nucleotides read TGTGCCAGCAGTTTAGGGACAGTGAAGGCAGAGACCCAGTACTTC.

The chain carries TRBV29-1 and TRBJ1-2; the D gene is possibly TRBD1 (5 bases). The germline V gene encodes CDR1 SQVTM and CDR2 ANQGSEA. This CDR3 is built from 14 residues. V was clipped by 7 bases and J by 5 bases, with 20 bases between them. This chain's CDR3 is CSAMGGGWLYGYTF. Here the CDR3 DNA reads TGCAGCGCCATGGGGGGGGGTTGGCTATATGGCTACACCTTC.

The chain carries TRBV2 and TRBJ2-4; D may be TRBD1 or TRBD2 (5 bases each). The CDR3 consists of 15 residues. Trimming shortened V by 2 bases and J by 4 bases, and 12 bases separated the two germline ends. Germline values: CDR1 SNHLY, CDR2 FYNNEI. The CDR3 DNA is TGTGCCAGCAGTGAAAAGGTTGGGGGAAAAAACATTCAGTACTTC. Amino acids: CASSEKVGGKNIQYF.

This clonotype was observed a handful of times. The rearrangement links TRBV12-3 or TRBV12-4 to TRBJ2-1, with D perhaps TRBD1 or TRBD2 (6 bases each). CDR3 length equals 15 residues. Trimming removed 7 bases at V and 2 bases at J, with 15 bases between. The CDR3 loop is CASNSQGGPYNEQFF. DNA for the CDR3: TGTGCCAGCAACTCACAGGGAGGACCCTACAATGAGCAGTTCTTC.

This rearrangement joins TRBV20-1 to TRBJ2-1; D unclear. The CDR3 is 13 residues long. Trimming left V 2 bases short and J 7 bases short, with 12 bases between. The germline gives CDR1 DFQATT, CDR2 SNEGSKA (reference sequence). The CDR3 DNA sequence: TGCAGTGCTAGATGGGGATTCGTGAATGAGCAGTTCTTC. Its translation: CSARWGFVNEQFF.

This clonotype showed up just a few times. J is TRBJ2-3 and V is TRBV27; a possible D gene is TRBD1 (6 bases). V was pared by 4 bases and J by 4 bases, with 21 bases between. The length of the CDR3 is 17 residues. Germline lookup yields CDR1 MNHEY and CDR2 SMNVEV (reference sequence). CDR3 sequence reads: CASSSPNRVVFPDTQYF. CDR3 nucleotides: TGTGCCAGCAGTTCCCCAAACAGGGTAGTATTCCCAGATACGCAGTATTTT.

CDR3 loop: CSVDRLQGIAYEQYF. The DNA of the CDR3 is TGCAGCGTTGACCGTTTACAGGGAATCGCCTACGAGCAGTACTTC. This sequence joins TRBV29-1 and TRBJ2-7, with D maybe TRBD1 (6 bases). V was cut by 3 bases and J by 2 bases, with 17 bases left in between. This CDR3 comprises 15 residues. Per the germline V gene, CDR1 is SQVTM and CDR2 is ANQGSEA.

This chain connects TRBV7-2 to TRBJ2-7; D unresolved. CDR1 SGHTA and CDR2 FQGNSA come from the germline V gene. The V end lost 3 bases, the J end lost 2 bases, and 8 bases lay between the germline ends. This CDR3 spans 13 amino acids. In nucleotides, the CDR3 is TGTGCCAGCAGCTTCCAGCTTACCTACGAGCAGTACTTC. Its translation: CASSFQLTYEQYF.

This clonotype was recorded a few times. V is TRBV5-1 and J is TRBJ2-6; tentatively, D is TRBD1 (7 bases). The CDR3 spans 15 residues. The germline gives CDR1 SGHRS, CDR2 YFSETQ. Trimming cost V 2 bases and J 2 bases, with 8 bases left between them. CDR3 coding DNA: TGCGCCAGCAGCTTCAGGGGGGCTGGGGCCAACGTCCTGACTTTC. Translated, it gives CASSFRGAGANVLTF.

This clonotype has just a few counts. The genes are TRBV29-1 and TRBJ2-2, with 13 positions matching TRBD2. CDR1 is SQVTM, CDR2 ANQGSEA, per germline. The CDR3 extends over 15 amino acids. The V segment lost 7 bases and the J segment 0 bases; nucleotides outside the gene matches: 2. The CDR3 is CSAGLAGTNTGELFF. CDR3 coding DNA: TGCAGCGCGGGACTAGCGGGGACGAACACCGGGGAGCTGTTTTTT.

The rearrangement joins TRBV10-2 to TRBJ1-5; a possible D gene is TRBD1 (5 bases). V was clipped by 5 bases and J by 0 bases, with 14 bases between them. Germline V gene sequence: CDR1 WSHSY, CDR2 SAAADI. The CDR3 extends over 16 amino acids. CDR3 sequence: CASSPGDWYSNQPQHF. The DNA of the CDR3 is TGCGCCAGCAGTCCTGGGGACTGGTATAGCAATCAGCCCCAGCATTTT.

This clonotype was detected ten times or more. The gene calls are TRBV5-6 and TRBJ2-7; D tentatively reads TRBD1 or TRBD2 (7 bases each). The germline V gene has CDR1 SGHDT and CDR2 YYEEEE. The V end was cut by 0 bases, the J end by 3 bases, with 10 bases between. The CDR3 totals 14 residues. Here the CDR3 DNA reads TGTGCCAGCAGCTTGGTCAGGGGGGGCTACGAGCAGTACTTC. This encodes CASSLVRGGYEQYF.

A few counts support this clonotype. This chain uses TRBV27 with TRBJ2-3; the match to TRBD1 covers 11 bases. Germline V gene sequence: CDR1 MNHEY, CDR2 SMNVEV (reference sequence). Germline trimming cut 5 bases from V and 0 bases from J; bases unmatched to any gene: 4. The CDR3 runs 16 residues. In DNA form, the CDR3 reads TGTGCCAGCAGTCCGGGGACAGGGGGAAGCACAGATACGCAGTATTTT. This codes for CASSPGTGGSTDTQYF.

This chain links TRBV12-3 or TRBV12-4 with TRBJ1-4; the match to TRBD1 covers 7 bases. The length of the CDR3 is 15 residues. V shed 5 bases and J 7 bases; nucleotides not matched to a gene: 10. CDR3 in DNA: TGTGCCAGCAGTGCCACGACAGGGATGAGTGAAAAACTGTTTTTT. This encodes CASSATTGMSEKLFF.

The sample holds many counts of this clonotype. V is TRBV20-1 and J is TRBJ2-3; D unclear. From germline, CDR1 is DFQATT and CDR2 SNEGSKA (reference sequence). The CDR3 contains 11 residues. V lost 4 bases and J lost 4, with 6 bases in between. Written as DNA, the CDR3 is TGCAGTGCTATCGCTTCAGATACGCAGTATTTT. Protein sequence: CSAIASDTQYF.

This clonotype was counted only a few times. This CDR3 is CASSLLAGDYEQYF. CDR3 bases: TGTGCCAGCAGTTTATTAGCGGGAGACTACGAGCAGTACTTC. J is TRBJ2-7 and V is TRBV27; the match to TRBD2 covers 9 bases. The CDR3 contains 14 residues. J gave up 3 bases and V 1 base, and 1 base lay outside the gene matches. From germline, CDR1 is MNHEY and CDR2 SMNVEV (reference sequence).

This clonotype has only a few counts. The chain uses TRBV20-1 and TRBJ1-5, with a tentative D call TRBD1 (5 bases). V lost 6 bases and J 2 bases, leaving 17 bases between the germline ends. Germline CDR1 is DFQATT and CDR2 is SNEGSKA (reference sequence). The CDR3 has 15 residues. The CDR3 region is CSATSPQGGNQPQHF. The CDR3 DNA reads TGCAGTGCCACCTCCCCCCAGGGTGGCAATCAGCCCCAGCATTTT.